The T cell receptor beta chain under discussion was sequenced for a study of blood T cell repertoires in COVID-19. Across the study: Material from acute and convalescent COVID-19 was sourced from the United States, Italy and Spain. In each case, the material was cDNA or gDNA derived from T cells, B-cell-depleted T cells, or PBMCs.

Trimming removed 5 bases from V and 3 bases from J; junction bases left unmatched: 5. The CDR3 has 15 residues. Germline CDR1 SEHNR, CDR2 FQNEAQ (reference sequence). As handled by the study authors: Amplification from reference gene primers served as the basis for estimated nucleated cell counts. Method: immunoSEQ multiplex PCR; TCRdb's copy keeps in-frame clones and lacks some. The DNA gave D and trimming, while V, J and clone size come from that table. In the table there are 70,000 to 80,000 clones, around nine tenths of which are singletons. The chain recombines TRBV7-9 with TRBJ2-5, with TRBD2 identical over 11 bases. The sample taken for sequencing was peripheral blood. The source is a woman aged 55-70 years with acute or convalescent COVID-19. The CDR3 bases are TGTGCCAGCAGCCACCTACTAGCGGGGGAAGAGACCCAGTACTTC. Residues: CASSHLLAGEETQYF.